Below, 12 T cell receptor beta chains from the same sample are listed, as sequenced in a study of cytomegalovirus exposure and HLA in healthy donors. The PCR contained 60 Vbeta and 13 Jbeta primers. TCRdb keeps only in-frame clones here, not all; method: immunoSEQ multiplex PCR. The listing records about 190,000 clones. The sequenced sample consisted of PBMCs. These receptors came from a woman in her 30s in good health and CMV-seropositive.

The genes are TRBV7-9 and TRBJ2-3; D gene unclear. CDR1 and CDR2 (germline): SEHNR, FQNEAQ (reference sequence). Trimming stripped 0 bases from V and 7 bases from J, with 11 bases between. CDR3 length equals 14 residues. The DNA of the CDR3 is TGTGCCAGCAGCTTAGCGTCGGTCCCCTATACGCAGTATTTT. It translates to CASSLASVPYTQYF.

This chain connects TRBV19 to TRBJ1-2; D perhaps matches TRBD1 (5 bases). The germline V and J ends were trimmed by 6 bases and 5 bases, with 10 bases remaining between them. The CDR3 consists of 12 residues. Germline CDR1 is LNHDA and CDR2 is SQIVND (reference sequence). The DNA of the CDR3 is TGTGCCAGTAGAGCACAGGTTTATGGCTACACCTTC. It specifies CASRAQVYGYTF. The whole variable domain, remainder taken from reference TRBV19 and TRBJ1-2, is DGGITQSPKYLFRKEGQNVTLSCEQNLNHDAMYWYRQDPGQGLRLIYYSQIVNDFQKGDIAEGYSVSREKKESFPLTVTSAQKNPTAFYLCASRAQVYGYTFGSGTRLTVV.

The chain is built from TRBV6-1 and TRBJ2-7; no clear D. Germline loops: CDR1 MNHNS, CDR2 SASEGT. The V end lost 4 bases, the J end lost 6 bases, and 13 bases lay between the germline ends. The CDR3 length is 13 residues. The CDR3 DNA reads TGTGCCAGCAGTGGTATAGCCGGCGGCGAGCAGTACTTC. It is translated as CASSGIAGGEQYF.

The chain employs TRBV5-1 and TRBJ2-5; 10 positions match TRBD2. V trimming: 5 bases; J trimming: 5 bases; junction bases outside the gene matches: 12. CDR3 length equals 16 residues. Germline loops: CDR1 SGHRS, CDR2 YFSETQ. In DNA form, the CDR3 reads TGCGCCAGCAGTCCGTCCCCTAGCGGGGGAGGCGAGACCCAGTACTTC. Translation gives CASSPSPSGGGETQYF. The full variable domain, its missing parts supplied by reference TRBV5-1 and TRBJ2-5, is KAGVTQTPRYLIKTRGQQVTLSCSPISGHRSVSWYQQTPGQGLQFLFEYFSETQRNKGNFPGRFSGRQFSNSRSEMNVSTLELGDSALYLCASSPSPSGGGETQYFGPGTRLLVL.

The rearrangement uses TRBV5-1 and TRBJ2-1, with D perhaps TRBD2 (5 bases). In germline, CDR1 is SGHRS, CDR2 YFSETQ. Trimming removed 1 base from V and 8 bases from J, with 10 bases in between. The CDR3 contains 13 residues. The CDR3 is CASSLRGFDEQFF. The CDR3 DNA follows: TGCGCCAGCAGCTTGAGAGGGTTTGATGAGCAGTTCTTC. Filled out from reference TRBV5-1 and TRBJ2-1, the complete variable domain reads KAGVTQTPRYLIKTRGQQVTLSCSPISGHRSVSWYQQTPGQGLQFLFEYFSETQRNKGNFPGRFSGRQFSNSRSEMNVSTLELGDSALYLCASSLRGFDEQFFGPGTRLTVL.

The DNA for the CDR3 is TGTGCTAGTGGTTGGAGACTAGCGGGGGTTCGCACAGATACGCAGTATTTT. Protein: CASGWRLAGVRTDTQYF. The gene calls are TRBV12-5 and TRBJ2-3; 12 positions agree with TRBD2. The CDR3 extends over 17 amino acids. The junction had 6 bases not matched to a gene; V was cut back by 4 bases and J by 1 base. Germline CDR1 and CDR2: LGHNT and FRNRAP.

CDR3 region: CASSPGLQPQHF. The CDR3, as DNA: TGCGCCAGCAGCCCAGGACTCCAGCCCCAGCATTTT. The J gene is TRBJ1-5, the V gene TRBV10-1; D is ambiguous. The ends were cut back, 6 bases at V and 7 bases at J, with 10 bases in the middle. The CDR3 totals 12 residues. Germline lookup yields CDR1 WNHNN and CDR2 SYGVQD (reference sequence).

The V and J genes are TRBV5-4 and TRBJ2-3, with TRBD2 identical over 8 bases. J gave up 1 base and V 4 bases, and 8 bases lay outside the gene matches. The length of the CDR3 is 16 residues. Germline V gene lookup returns CDR1 SGHNT and CDR2 YYREEE (reference sequence). In DNA, the CDR3 is TGTGCCAGCAGCCCACGGGGGGGCACCGGCACAGATACGCAGTATTTT. Translating gives CASSPRGGTGTDTQYF.

The rearrangement links TRBV6-5 to TRBJ2-5; TRBD1 matches at 11 bases. The V and J ends lost 4 bases and 5 bases, in that order; junction bases with no gene match: 9. The CDR3 is 16 residues long. Germline values: CDR1 MNHEY, CDR2 SVGAGI. CDR3 in DNA: TGTGCCAGCAGTTCCCAATCCGGGACAGGGGGTGAGACCCAGTACTTC. This translates into CASSSQSGTGGETQYF.

On this clone: The germline gene is not matched at one end of the junction; a read error may be the cause. The chain is built from TRBV5-1 and TRBJ1-1; no definite D call. The CDR3 is 14 amino acids. The V gene's germline CDR1 is SGHRS and CDR2 YFSETQ. CDR3 bases: TGCGCCAGCAGCTTGGCGACGGGGAACGCTGAAGCTTTCTTT. Protein product: CASSLATGNAEAFF.

The chain carries TRBV4-1 and TRBJ2-5; a weak D match, TRBD1 (6 bases). The J call may be wrong; the DNA end is better matched by TRBJ2-7. Germline loops: CDR1 MGHRA, CDR2 YSYEKL. This CDR3 spans 14 amino acids. The CDR3: CASSQAGAAYEQYF. DNA of the CDR3: TGCGCCAGCAGCCAAGCAGGGGCAGCCTACGAGCAGTACTTC.

The V gene is TRBV2, the J gene TRBJ2-5, with TRBD1 matching over 8 bases. Looked up from germline, CDR1 is SNHLY and CDR2 is FYNNEI. The CDR3 has 14 amino acids. Trimming removed 10 bases from V and 5 bases from J; junction bases left unmatched: 12. In DNA, the CDR3 is TGTGCCACCATCGCCGGACAGGGACGGGAGACCCAGTACTTC. Translation: CATIAGQGRETQYF.